One and the same sample provided the 6 T cell receptor beta chains below, sequenced in a study of OX40 agonist ivuxolimab in advanced cancers. Libraries came from the immunoSEQ multiplex PCR assay. TCRdb carries this immuneACCESS record with in-frame sequences only. Its versions omit some clonotypes, under half of them owing to an unresolved V gene in the studies checked, with the rest unexplained. Here the sample has tens of thousands of clones; 85% to 90% occur a single time. The ten largest clones take up just over 2.5% of the sample. This specimen consisted of CD4+ or CD8+ T cells sorted from blood, obtained in a trial of the OX40 agonist ivuxolimab. The source is an adult with an advanced solid tumor such as melanoma, head and neck, liver or kidney cancer.

This chain links TRBV4-2 with TRBJ1-2; D ambiguous. V was trimmed by 0 bases and J by 7 bases, leaving 12 bases between them. This CDR3 has 14 amino acids. Germline-derived CDR1 and CDR2 are LGHNA and YNFKEQ. CDR3 region: CASSQDGRPIGYTF. The CDR3 DNA reads as TGTGCCAGCAGCCAAGATGGGCGGCCGATTGGCTACACCTTC.

The V call is TRBV2, the J call TRBJ2-1; D remains unclear. The CDR3 loop spans 13 amino acids. Germline CDR1 is SNHLY and CDR2 is FYNNEI. The V gene lost 1 base and the J gene lost 11 bases, with 12 bases spanning the gap. The DNA for the CDR3 is TGTGCCAGCAGTGAAGGGTCGAGTAGAAAGCAGTTCTTC. It specifies CASSEGSSRKQFF.

The chain links TRBV7-3 to TRBJ2-7; 11 bases map to TRBD1. The V segment lost 5 bases and the J segment 1 base; nucleotides outside the gene matches: 4. The CDR3 totals 15 residues. From germline, CDR1 is SGHTA and CDR2 FQGTGA. CDR3 DNA sequence: TGTGCCAGCAGCAAAGGGACAGGGGGATCCTACGAGCAGTACTTC. This codes for CASSKGTGGSYEQYF.

The CDR3 DNA sequence: TGTGCCAGCAGCCCATGGACAAGCTCCTACAATGAGCAGTTCTTC. This translates into CASSPWTSSYNEQFF. The chain is built from TRBV7-3 and TRBJ2-1; possible D gene TRBD1, 5 bases. This CDR3 region has 15 residues. V lost 5 bases and J lost 0, with 11 bases in between. CDR1 is SGHTA, CDR2 FQGTGA, per germline.

The rearrangement uses TRBV5-5 and TRBJ2-2, with D possibly TRBD2 on 5 matching bases. The CDR3 consists of 14 residues. Trimming removed 0 bases from V and 4 bases from J, with 7 bases in between. The germline V gene encodes CDR1 SGHKS and CDR2 YYEKEE (reference sequence). The CDR3 bases are TGTGCCAGCAGCTTGGAAGGGAGCACCGGGGAGCTGTTTTTT. Translated, it gives CASSLEGSTGELFF.

This clone has more than one count but fewer than ten. The chain carries TRBV6-5 and TRBJ2-3; 7 positions agree with TRBD1. V was clipped by 6 bases and J by 3 bases; unmatched bases: 6. Germline V lookup: CDR1 MNHEY, CDR2 SVGAGI. This CDR3 has 14 amino acids. The CDR3 protein is CASRRGRGTDTQYF. DNA of the CDR3: TGTGCCAGCAGGAGGGGCAGGGGGACAGATACGCAGTATTTT.